The 9 T cell receptor beta chains listed next were all sequenced from one sample in a study of blood T cell repertoires in COVID-19. Using immunoSEQ multiplex PCR, the repertoire was profiled, and TCRdb retains in-frame clones only, with some absent. The table lists under 60,000 clones, 65% to 85% of them singletons, with less than 20% in the top ten. The sequencing sample was made of peripheral blood. Source of these receptors: a human donor with active or convalescent COVID-19. The donor label of this sample is uncertain.

In its sample, this clone was seen a few times. The chain recombines TRBV3-1 (or the pseudogene TRBV3-2) with TRBJ2-1, with TRBD2 matching over 8 bases. V shed 5 bases, J shed 6 bases, and the junction held 6 bases outside the gene matches. This CDR3 spans 14 amino acids. Germline values: CDR1 LGHDT, CDR2 YNNKEL (reference sequence). The CDR3 DNA is TGTGCCAGCAGCTCTCCCGGGACTAGCAATGAGCAGTTCTTC. It specifies CASSSPGTSNEQFF.

This sequence joins TRBV19 and TRBJ2-1, with unresolved D. V lost 5 bases and J lost 0, with 8 bases in between. The CDR3 has 14 amino acids. Germline CDR1 LNHDA, CDR2 SQIVND (reference sequence). The CDR3 DNA sequence: TGTGCCAGTAGTTACGCCTACTCCTACAATGAGCAGTTCTTC. This gives the protein CASSYAYSYNEQFF. The entire variable domain, with the rest obtained from reference TRBV19 and TRBJ2-1, is as follows: DGGITQSPKYLFRKEGQNVTLSCEQNLNHDAMYWYRQDPGQGLRLIYYSQIVNDFQKGDIAEGYSVSREKKESFPLTVTSAQKNPTAFYLCASSYAYSYNEQFFGPGTRLTVL.

The chain joins TRBV15 to TRBJ2-1; tentative D call: TRBD1 (6 bases). Germline-derived CDR1 and CDR2 are LNHNV and YYDKDF (reference sequence). This CDR3 spans 15 amino acids. The V gene lost 0 bases and the J gene lost 7 bases, with 13 bases spanning the gap. DNA for the CDR3: TGTGCCACCAGCAGAGATCCCCAGGGGTTTAATGAGCAGTTCTTC. As protein: CATSRDPQGFNEQFF.

The rearrangement links TRBV30 to TRBJ2-7; tentatively, D is TRBD1 (5 bases). The germline CDR1 and CDR2 sequences are GTSNPN and SVGIG (reference sequence). Trimming removed 8 bases at V and 2 bases at J, with 16 bases between. There are 13 residues in the CDR3. CDR3 in amino acids: CALRVAGTYEQYF. For the CDR3, the DNA is TGTGCCCTCAGGGTAGCCGGAACCTACGAGCAGTACTTC.

The CDR3: CASSFSGSIYETQYF. For the CDR3, the DNA is TGTGCCAGCAGCTTCAGCGGGAGTATATATGAGACCCAGTACTTC. J is TRBJ2-5 and V is TRBV7-2; TRBD2 aligns across 8 bases. Germline V lookup: CDR1 SGHTA, CDR2 FQGNSA. The CDR3 is 15 residues long. J was trimmed by 5 bases and V by 3 bases; bases with no gene match: 8.

The J gene is TRBJ2-1, the V gene TRBV11-2; TRBD2 matches 8 bases. V lost 1 base and J lost 2; bases outside the gene matches: 4. CDR3 length: 16 residues. Germline values: CDR1 SGHAT, CDR2 FQNNGV. CDR3 sequence reads: CASSLGNSGTYNEQFF. CDR3 nucleotides: TGTGCCAGCAGCTTAGGGAATAGCGGGACCTACAATGAGCAGTTCTTC.

The V call is TRBV28, the J call TRBJ1-2; perhaps TRBD1 as D (5 bases). The CDR3 loop spans 12 amino acids. V was shortened by 3 bases and J by 8 bases, with 10 bases between the two germline ends. Germline-derived CDR1 and CDR2 are MDHEN and SYDVKM. Here the CDR3 DNA reads TGTGCCAGCAGTTTTAGCGGGGCGGGCTACACCTTC. Protein sequence: CASSFSGAGYTF.

The rearrangement joins TRBV18 to TRBJ2-2, with 9 bases fitting TRBD1. The CDR3 extends over 15 amino acids. Germline-derived CDR1 and CDR2 are KGHSH and LQKENI. V trimming: 3 bases; J trimming: 4 bases; junction bases outside the gene matches: 3. The CDR3 reads CASSPPGQGTGELFF. CDR3 coding DNA: TGTGCCAGCTCACCGCCGGGACAGGGCACCGGGGAGCTGTTTTTT.

This clone turned up a few times. The CDR3 nucleotides read TGTGCCAGCAGCGGGGCAACCGGGACTAGCGTTGGCTACGAGCAGTACTTC. Amino acids: CASSGATGTSVGYEQYF. This chain links TRBV4-2 with TRBJ2-7; TRBD2 matches 10 bases. This CDR3 is 17 amino acids long. Germline V gene data show CDR1 as LGHNA and CDR2 as YNFKEQ. V trimming: 5 bases; J trimming: 3 bases; junction bases outside the gene matches: 13.